The 9 T cell receptor beta chains listed next were all sequenced from one sample in a study of OX40 agonist ivuxolimab in advanced cancers. Measured with immunoSEQ multiplex PCR; TCRdb has only the in-frame clones, and not every one. This table has about 21,000 clones, just under 85% appearing once. The sequences come from CD4+ or CD8+ T cells sorted from blood, collected in a trial of the OX40 agonist ivuxolimab. These receptors were taken from an adult with an advanced solid tumor such as melanoma, head and neck, liver or kidney cancer.

The J gene is TRBJ2-1, the V gene TRBV28, with D perhaps TRBD2 (6 bases). Germline V gene data show CDR1 as MDHEN and CDR2 as SYDVKM. V was pared by 5 bases and J by 9 bases, with 17 bases between. This CDR3 contains 14 residues. CDR3 sequence reads: CASSRVVWGVEQFF. In nucleotides, the CDR3 is TGTGCCAGCAGTAGAGTAGTTTGGGGGGTTGAGCAGTTCTTC.

The CDR3 DNA reads TGCGCCAGCAGCTTGGACTCTTTGTACAATGAGCAGTTCTTC. Protein sequence: CASSLDSLYNEQFF. This chain links TRBV5-1 with TRBJ2-1; D not resolved. CDR1 and CDR2 (germline): SGHRS, YFSETQ. The germline V and J ends were trimmed by 0 bases and 4 bases, with 8 bases remaining between them. The CDR3 has 14 residues.

The CDR3 DNA is TGTGCCAGCAGTCCAATTCGACAGGGGTACGGCTACACCTTC. Translation gives CASSPIRQGYGYTF. This chain connects TRBV27 to TRBJ1-2; the match to TRBD1 covers 8 bases. This CDR3 has 14 amino acids. With 5 bases clipped from V and 8 bases from J, the junction kept 10 bases outside the gene matches. Germline CDR1 reads MNHEY; CDR2 reads SMNVEV (reference sequence).

J is TRBJ1-5 and V is TRBV2, with D possibly being TRBD1 (6 bases). The V gene lost 6 bases and the J gene lost 7 bases, with 19 bases spanning the gap. The CDR3 contains 15 residues. Germline V gives CDR1 SNHLY, CDR2 FYNNEI. For the CDR3, the DNA is TGTGCCAGCAGGACAGGAGGGGCAATAGGCCAGCCCCAGCATTTT. Translation: CASRTGGAIGQPQHF.

In regard to this clone: Other DNA sequences in this sample translate to the same CDR3. This sequence joins TRBV7-3 and TRBJ2-3; 9 bases map to TRBD2. The length of the CDR3 is 14 residues. V lost 2 bases and J lost 5; bases outside the gene matches: 2. Looked up from germline, CDR1 is SGHTA and CDR2 is FQGTGA. In DNA, the CDR3 is TGTGCCAGCAGCTTAGCGGGAGGGATAGATACGCAGTATTTT. Protein product: CASSLAGGIDTQYF. Full variable domain (remainder filled in from reference TRBV7-3 and TRBJ2-3): GAGVSQTPSNKVTEKGKYVELRCDPISGHTALYWYRQSLGQGPEFLIYFQGTGAADDSGLPNDRFFAVRPEGSVSTLKIQRTERGDSAVYLCASSLAGGIDTQYFGPGTRLTVL.

The chain is built from TRBV9 and TRBJ2-5; no definite D call. Trimming removed 0 bases from V and 1 base from J, with 7 bases in between. CDR1 is SGDLS and CDR2 is YYNGEE in the germline V gene. CDR3 length: 14 amino acids. The CDR3 spells CASSVDGSQETQYF. CDR3 in DNA: TGTGCCAGCAGCGTAGACGGCAGCCAAGAGACCCAGTACTTC. Supplemented by reference TRBV9 and TRBJ2-5, the full variable domain reads DSGVTQTPKHLITATGQRVTLRCSPRSGDLSVYWYQQSLDQGLQFLIQYYNGEERAKGNILERFSAQQFPDLHSELNLSSLELGDSALYFCASSVDGSQETQYFGPGTRLLVL.

The J gene is TRBJ2-5, the V gene TRBV7-9, with a weak D call TRBD2 (5 bases). The germline gives CDR1 SEHNR, CDR2 FQNEAQ (reference sequence). V was shortened by 2 bases and J by 3 bases, with 16 bases between the two germline ends. The CDR3 extends over 16 amino acids. The CDR3: CASSLLWTEEEETQYF. CDR3 sequence (DNA): TGTGCCAGCAGCTTATTATGGACGGAGGAGGAAGAGACCCAGTACTTC.

This chain joins TRBV11-2 and TRBJ2-1, with 12 bases identical to TRBD2. V was clipped by 3 bases and J by 3 bases; unmatched bases: 9. The CDR3 covers 18 residues. Germline V gene sequence: CDR1 SGHAT, CDR2 FQNNGV. The CDR3 reads CASSLESGLAGNYNEQFF. The CDR3 DNA reads TGTGCCAGCAGCTTGGAATCGGGACTAGCGGGCAACTACAATGAGCAGTTCTTC.

V gene TRBV19 combines with J gene TRBJ2-3; 9 nucleotides match TRBD2. Trimming took 1 base from V and 4 from J; bases not matched to a gene: 6. CDR3 length: 16 residues. Germline loops: CDR1 LNHDA, CDR2 SQIVND (reference sequence). The CDR3 region has the DNA TGTGCCAGTAGTATAGTAGCGGGAGCGATAGCAGATACGCAGTATTTT. Translated: CASSIVAGAIADTQYF.